These T cell receptor beta chains were read from a single sample in a study of CD8+ T cells in alopecia areata. Some clones are missing from TCRdb's copy, which holds only in-frame ones; the method was immunoSEQ multiplex PCR. Of 42,000 or so clones in the sample, roughly 92% were seen once. Material: CD8+ T cells sorted from blood, obtained at week 24, from a patient treated with tofacitinib. The receptors come from a human donor with alopecia areata. Each CDR3 is given with its conserved first and last residue. The order of the fields is clone size, J gene, D gene, V gene, CDR3 protein, CDR3 DNA. D genes are given only for firm matches. Some rows have no size entry. The others give once, few or many, or a class for an expanded clone.

>.|TRBJ2-7|.|TRBV6-6
CASGHIGSREQYF
TGTGCCAGCGGACATATCGGCAGCAGGGAACAGTACTTC
>once|TRBJ2-1|TRBD2|TRBV5-4
CASSLGTSGGLSYNEQFF
TGTGCCAGCAGCTTGGGGACTAGCGGGGGACTCTCCTACAATGAGCAGTTCTTC
>.|TRBJ2-5|.|TRBV2
CASTSSDLETQYF
TGTGCCAGCACTTCTAGCGATTTGGAGACCCAGTACTTC
>.|TRBJ2-7|.|TRBV6-5
CASSYSAGGNYEQYF
TGTGCCAGCAGTTACTCGGCAGGGGGGAACTACGAGCAGTACTTC
>.|TRBJ2-7|.|TRBV4-1
CASSRGAGYEQYF
TGCGCCAGCAGCCGGGGGGCAGGGTACGAGCAGTACTTC
>.|TRBJ1-2|.|TRBV28
CASSFGNYGYTF
TGTGCCAGCAGTTTTGGGAACTATGGCTACACCTTC
>.|TRBJ2-1|.|TRBV30
CAWSGGNEQFF
TGTGCCTGGAGTGGTGGGAATGAGCAGTTCTTC
>.|TRBJ1-1|.|TRBV23-1
CASSQYPPGATEAFF
TGCGCCAGCAGTCAATACCCCCCGGGGGCAACTGAAGCTTTCTTT
>.|TRBJ2-3|.|TRBV7-7
CASSHSSTSTDTQYF
TGTGCTAGCAGCCATTCCTCAACTAGCACAGATACGCAGTATTTT
>.|TRBJ2-5|.|TRBV29-1
CSVEPAQETQYF
TGCAGCGTTGAACCAGCTCAAGAGACCCAGTACTTC
>.|TRBJ2-3|.|TRBV29-1
CSVEGQGPITDTQYF
TGCAGCGTTGAAGGGCAGGGCCCTATCACAGATACGCAGTATTTT
>.|TRBJ2-7|TRBD2|TRBV6-7
CASSYPEGLAGVWEQYF
TGTGCCAGCAGTTACCCCGAGGGCCTAGCGGGCGTTTGGGAGCAGTACTTC
>.|TRBJ2-7|.|TRBV28
CATRWGGPYEQYF
TGTGCCACCCGGTGGGGGGGGCCCTACGAGCAGTACTTC
>.|TRBJ2-7|TRBD1|TRBV7-9
CAARGRASYEQYF
TGTGCGGCAAGGGGGCGAGCATCCTACGAGCAGTACTTC
>.|TRBJ1-1|.|TRBV7-3
CASSSTLASGAFF
TGTGCCAGCAGCTCCACCCTTGCCTCGGGAGCTTTCTTT
>.|TRBJ2-1|TRBD2|TRBV7-9
CASSLAGGPDNEQFF
TGTGCCAGCAGCCTAGCGGGGGGGCCCGACAATGAGCAGTTCTTC
>.|TRBJ1-3|.|TRBV6-5
CASSYQVASGNTIYF
TGTGCCAGCAGTTACCAGGTAGCCTCTGGAAACACCATATATTTT
>few|TRBJ2-2|TRBD2|TRBV7-8
CASSLAGGGTGELFF
TGTGCCAGCAGCTTAGCGGGCGGGGGCACCGGGGAGCTGTTTTTT
>.|TRBJ2-7|.|TRBV6-1
CASSAELRGSYEQYF
TGTGCCAGCAGTGCGGAGTTGAGGGGGTCCTACGAGCAGTACTTC
>.|TRBJ2-5|TRBD2|TRBV2
CASRDPGLADSNPQETQYF
TGTGCCAGCAGGGATCCGGGACTAGCGGACTCAAACCCACAAGAGACCCAGTACTTC
>once|TRBJ2-5|TRBD1|TRBV29-1
CSGLTGDFETQYF
TGCAGCGGCCTGACAGGGGATTTTGAGACCCAGTACTTC
>.|TRBJ2-3|TRBD2|TRBV7-9
CASSPLDGLAGTDTQYF
TGTGCCAGCAGCCCCCTTGACGGACTAGCGGGCACAGATACGCAGTATTTT
>.|TRBJ2-3|TRBD1|TRBV5-4
CASSSSITGQGRGDTQYF
TGTGCCAGCAGCTCCTCAATCACAGGACAGGGACGGGGAGATACGCAGTATTTT
>.|TRBJ2-1|.|TRBV28
CASSPDAYNEQFF
TGTGCCAGCAGTCCGGACGCCTACAATGAGCAGTTCTTC
>.|TRBJ1-1|.|TRBV6-5
CASSYSYLGDTEAFF
TGTGCCAGCAGTTACTCATACCTGGGGGACACTGAAGCTTTCTTT